This entry lists 26 T cell receptor beta chains sequenced from one sample in a study of cytomegalovirus exposure and HLA in healthy donors. Profiled with immunoSEQ multiplex PCR; TCRdb holds only in-frame clones, not every one. The top ten clones hold roughly 0.8% of a sample with about 340,000 clones, more than 80% of them seen once. The sequenced sample was PBMCs. These receptors were collected from a young woman in good health and CMV-seronegative.

The chain couples TRBV18 to TRBJ2-2, with D possibly being TRBD1 (6 bases). The V end was cut by 6 bases, the J end by 0 bases, with 26 bases between. The CDR3 runs 20 residues. Germline CDR1 reads KGHSH; CDR2 reads LQKENI. The CDR3 DNA sequence: TGTGCCAGCTCCGCAGGGGTCCAGATGGGCCACGATACGAACACCGGGGAGCTGTTTTTT. This encodes CASSAGVQMGHDTNTGELFF.

V usage is TRBV4-3 and J usage is TRBJ2-3; possibly TRBD2 for D (6 bases). CDR3 length equals 17 residues. V shed 0 bases and J shed 3 bases, with 16 bases lying between them. Germline V gene lookup returns CDR1 LGHNA and CDR2 YSLEER. The CDR3 loop reads CASSQDLLLADTDTQYF. The CDR3 nucleotides read TGCGCCAGCAGCCAAGATCTTTTACTAGCAGATACAGATACGCAGTATTTT.

This chain joins TRBV28 and TRBJ2-5, with TRBD1 matching 7 bases. Germline V gives CDR1 MDHEN, CDR2 SYDVKM. The CDR3 sequence is 15 residues long. The V gene end was trimmed by 5 bases and the J gene end by 1 base; junction bases not matched to a gene: 7. The CDR3 loop reads CASSISTGPQETQYF. In nucleotides, the CDR3 is TGTGCCAGCAGTATCTCGACAGGGCCCCAAGAGACCCAGTACTTC.

Here the CDR3 reads CASSGGTGLVELSQPQHF. CDR3 coding DNA: TGTGCCAGCAGTGGCGGGACAGGGCTGGTAGAGTTGAGTCAGCCCCAGCATTTT. The chain carries TRBV6-1 and TRBJ1-5, with 9 positions matching TRBD1. The V segment lost 4 bases and the J segment 6 bases; nucleotides outside the gene matches: 16. This CDR3 has 18 amino acids. Per the germline V gene, CDR1 is MNHNS and CDR2 is SASEGT.

The chain has TRBV5-3 and TRBJ2-1, with TRBD2 as a possible D gene (5 bases). TRBV5-3 falls under the ORF class, with uncertain function. The CDR3 is made up of 15 amino acids. Trimming shortened V by 2 bases and J by 8 bases, and 17 bases separated the two germline ends. For the CDR3, the DNA is TGTGCCAGAAGCTTATGGTCTTCGAGGGCCCATGAGCAGTTCTTC. Translated, it gives CARSLWSSRAHEQFF.

This sequence joins TRBV6-5 and TRBJ2-3; 7 bases agree with TRBD2. CDR1 MNHEY and CDR2 SVGAGI come from the germline V gene. CDR3 size: 13 residues. V lost 6 bases to trimming and J lost 3 bases; unmatched junction nucleotides: 3. CDR3 amino acids: CASRDSGTDTQYF. The CDR3 DNA reads as TGTGCCAGCAGGGATAGCGGGACAGATACGCAGTATTTT.

The chain has TRBV2 and TRBJ2-3; possibly TRBD2 for D (7 bases). CDR1 and CDR2 from the germline V gene are SNHLY and FYNNEI. Trimming cost V 6 bases and J 6 bases, with 16 bases left between them. This CDR3 has 14 residues. The CDR3, as DNA: TGTGCCAGCAGAGCCGGACTAGGGGGGGATACGCAGTATTTT. It specifies CASRAGLGGDTQYF.

The rearrangement joins TRBV7-2 to TRBJ2-1, with 11 bases identical to TRBD2. Germline V gives CDR1 SGHTA, CDR2 FQGNSA. The trim removed 8 bases at V and 6 bases at J, leaving 9 bases unmatched. CDR3 length: 15 amino acids. Written as DNA, the CDR3 is TGTGCCAGCCGCACCCCACTAGCGGGAGTCAATGAGCAGTTCTTC. Protein product: CASRTPLAGVNEQFF.

This chain joins TRBV2 and TRBJ1-5; D ambiguous. V lost 7 bases and J 5 bases, leaving 9 bases between the germline ends. CDR1 SNHLY and CDR2 FYNNEI come from the germline V gene. This CDR3 spans 12 amino acids. CDR3 amino acids: CASTGLYQPQHF. The CDR3 coding sequence is TGTGCCAGCACTGGGCTTTATCAGCCCCAGCATTTT.

The genes are TRBV5-6 and TRBJ1-2, with TRBD1 identical over 7 bases. J lost 5 bases, V lost 0 bases, and 13 bases had no gene match. The CDR3 covers 17 residues. Per the germline V gene, CDR1 is SGHDT and CDR2 is YYEEEE. CDR3 sequence (DNA): TGTGCCAGCAGCTTGGACGCCCCCCGACAGGGCCTATATGGCTACACCTTC. This encodes CASSLDAPRQGLYGYTF.

The chain uses TRBV7-2 and TRBJ1-4, with a weak D call TRBD1 (5 bases). This CDR3 is 14 amino acids long. Germline V CDR1 and CDR2: SGHTA, FQGNSA. The V gene lost 3 bases and the J gene lost 7 bases, with 12 bases spanning the gap. The CDR3 here is CASSFGVGGEKLFF. The CDR3 DNA follows: TGTGCCAGCAGCTTTGGCGTGGGGGGTGAAAAACTGTTTTTT.

This rearrangement joins TRBV15 to TRBJ2-1; the match to TRBD1 covers 10 bases. Per germline, CDR1 LNHNV and CDR2 YYDKDF (reference sequence). Trimming took 1 base from V and 2 from J; bases not matched to a gene: 8. The CDR3 spans 18 residues. CDR3 bases: TGTGCCACCAGCAGAGGCAGACTCGGACAGGGGGCCTACAATGAGCAGTTCTTC. As protein: CATSRGRLGQGAYNEQFF.

The V gene is TRBV10-3, the J gene TRBJ2-3, with 11 bases fitting TRBD2. CDR1 and CDR2 (germline): ENHRY, SYGVKD. The CDR3 is made up of 15 amino acids. After removal of 6 bases from V and 0 bases from J, the junction contained 2 bases not matched to a gene. CDR3 loop: CAIRGTSGSTDTQYF. The DNA of the CDR3 is TGTGCCATCAGGGGGACTAGCGGAAGCACAGATACGCAGTATTTT.

The genes are TRBV27 and TRBJ2-7; TRBD2 aligns across 7 bases. Germline CDR1 is MNHEY and CDR2 is SMNVEV (reference sequence). V shed 4 bases and J 0 bases; nucleotides not matched to a gene: 18. The CDR3 has 19 amino acids. CDR3 nucleotides: TGTGCCAGCAGTTCCGAGAGAGCCTTACTAGCGAAGAGCTCCTACGAGCAGTACTTC. Protein: CASSSERALLAKSSYEQYF.

The J gene is TRBJ2-1, the V gene TRBV28; 13 bases agree with TRBD2. CDR3 size: 18 residues. J was trimmed by 0 bases and V by 10 bases; bases with no gene match: 12. Germline CDR1 reads MDHEN; CDR2 reads SYDVKM. The CDR3 here is CATWTSGSPPLSYNEQFF. The CDR3 DNA is TGTGCCACGTGGACTAGCGGGAGTCCACCGCTCTCCTACAATGAGCAGTTCTTC.

This clone was picked up one time. Other DNA sequences in this sample translate to the same CDR3. The chain has TRBV6-5 and TRBJ2-3, with D possibly matching TRBD2 (5 bases). This CDR3 has 15 residues. V was clipped by 0 bases and J by 2 bases, with 9 bases between them. Germline V CDR1 and CDR2: MNHEY, SVGAGI. The CDR3 region has the DNA TGTGCCAGCAGTTACTCTGGAGGATCCACAGATACGCAGTATTTT. This codes for CASSYSGGSTDTQYF.

To note about this clone: The germline gene is not matched at one end of the junction; a read error may be the cause. The rearrangement uses TRBV2 and TRBJ1-4; 10 nucleotides agree with TRBD1. The germline gives CDR1 SNHLY, CDR2 FYNNEI. This CDR3 region has 13 residues. CDR3 bases: TGTGCCAGCAGTGAAGCGCTAGAGGACAGGGGGACTTTT. It is translated as CASSEALEDRGTF.

The chain is built from TRBV7-6 and TRBJ1-3, with unresolved D. The V end lost 1 base, the J end lost 2 bases, and 6 bases lay between the germline ends. Per the germline V gene, CDR1 is SGHVS and CDR2 is FNYEAQ. This CDR3 has 14 amino acids. The chain's CDR3 is CASSLETTGNTIYF. As DNA, the CDR3 is TGTGCCAGCAGCTTAGAGACTACTGGAAACACCATATATTTT.

The chain couples TRBV18 to TRBJ2-2, with a tentative D call TRBD2 (6 bases). Trimming took 3 bases from V and 0 from J, leaving 11 bases between them. Germline V gene lookup returns CDR1 KGHSH and CDR2 LQKENI. This CDR3 spans 16 amino acids. The CDR3 DNA is TGTGCCAGCTCACCCTTAGCGGCCTCGAACACCGGGGAGCTGTTTTTT. Amino acid sequence: CASSPLAASNTGELFF.

The chain links TRBV13 to TRBJ2-1; D is uncertain. The CDR3 is made up of 13 amino acids. Germline CDR1 and CDR2: PRHDT and FYEKMQ (reference sequence). Trimming left V 5 bases short and J 3 bases short, with 8 bases between. In nucleotides, the CDR3 is TGTGCCAGCAGCACTCGACTCTACAATGAGCAGTTCTTC. It translates to CASSTRLYNEQFF.

The chain employs TRBV5-4 and TRBJ1-1, with 9 positions matching TRBD1. CDR1 and CDR2 from the germline V gene are SGHNT and YYREEE (reference sequence). This CDR3 has 15 residues. V dropped 0 bases and J dropped 8; count of bases not matched to a gene: 8. In nucleotides, the CDR3 is TGTGCCAGCAGCTTGGTGGGACAGGGACGCACGGAAGCTTTCTTT. This gives the protein CASSLVGQGRTEAFF. Using reference TRBV5-4 and TRBJ1-1 for the parts outside the CDR3, the full variable domain is ETGVTQSPTHLIKTRGQQVTLRCSSQSGHNTVSWYQQALGQGPQFIFQYYREEENGRGNFPPRFSGLQFPNYSSELNVNALELDDSALYLCASSLVGQGRTEAFFGQGTRLTVV.

V is TRBV5-1 and J is TRBJ2-2, with a tentative D call TRBD1 (6 bases). CDR3 length equals 14 residues. Per the germline V gene, CDR1 is SGHRS and CDR2 is YFSETQ. The V and J ends lost 5 bases and 6 bases respectively, with 14 bases between them. The CDR3, as DNA: TGCGCCAGCAGGGAAACAGGGTCTCCCGGGGAGCTGTTTTTT. It translates to CASRETGSPGELFF.

The V gene is TRBV10-3, the J gene TRBJ1-4, with no clear D. The CDR3 is 15 residues long. V dropped 6 bases and J dropped 2 bases, with 13 bases sitting between them. Germline lookup yields CDR1 ENHRY and CDR2 SYGVKD. CDR3 bases: TGTGCCATCAGACCCGCAGGTGCTACTAATGAAAAACTGTTTTTT. Protein sequence: CAIRPAGATNEKLFF.

The rearrangement joins TRBV18 to TRBJ2-3; 9 positions agree with TRBD1. CDR3 length: 17 residues. Germline CDR1 and CDR2: KGHSH and LQKENI. The ends lost 1 base at V and 1 base at J; junction bases unmatched: 6. In DNA form, the CDR3 reads TGTGCCAGCTCACCACAGCTCACAGGGGGCGGCACAGATACGCAGTATTTT. Translating it yields CASSPQLTGGGTDTQYF.

V usage is TRBV27 and J usage is TRBJ2-7; 7 bases match TRBD1. Per germline, CDR1 MNHEY and CDR2 SMNVEV (reference sequence). The trim removed 8 bases at V and 0 bases at J, leaving 4 bases unmatched. The CDR3 runs 13 residues. CDR3 nucleotides: TGTGCCAGCCGAACAGGGGCCTCCTACGAGCAGTACTTC. It yields the protein CASRTGASYEQYF.

The chain carries TRBV2 and TRBJ2-3, with D possibly being TRBD1 (6 bases). V was cut by 6 bases and J by 2 bases, with 12 bases left in between. Germline V gene lookup returns CDR1 SNHLY and CDR2 FYNNEI. The CDR3 totals 14 residues. The CDR3 coding sequence is TGTGCCAGCAGCCGGGACATTCCCACAGATACGCAGTATTTT. It encodes CASSRDIPTDTQYF.